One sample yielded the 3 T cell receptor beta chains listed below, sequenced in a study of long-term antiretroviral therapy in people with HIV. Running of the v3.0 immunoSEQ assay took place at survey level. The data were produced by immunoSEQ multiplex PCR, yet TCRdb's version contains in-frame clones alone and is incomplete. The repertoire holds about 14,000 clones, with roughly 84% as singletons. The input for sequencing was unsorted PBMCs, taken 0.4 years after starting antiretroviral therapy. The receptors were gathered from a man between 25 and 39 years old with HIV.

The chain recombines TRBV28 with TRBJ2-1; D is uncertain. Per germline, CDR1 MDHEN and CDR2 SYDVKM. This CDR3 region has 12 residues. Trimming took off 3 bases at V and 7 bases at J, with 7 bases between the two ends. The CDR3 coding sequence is TGTGCCAGCAGTTTTAAGGTGAATGAGCAGTTCTTC. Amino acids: CASSFKVNEQFF.

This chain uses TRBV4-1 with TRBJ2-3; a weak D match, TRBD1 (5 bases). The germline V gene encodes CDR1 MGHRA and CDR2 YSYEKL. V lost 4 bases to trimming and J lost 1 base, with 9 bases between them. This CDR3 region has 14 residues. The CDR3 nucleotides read TGCGCCAGCAGCCCCAGGGCCGGCACAGATACGCAGTATTTT. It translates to CASSPRAGTDTQYF.

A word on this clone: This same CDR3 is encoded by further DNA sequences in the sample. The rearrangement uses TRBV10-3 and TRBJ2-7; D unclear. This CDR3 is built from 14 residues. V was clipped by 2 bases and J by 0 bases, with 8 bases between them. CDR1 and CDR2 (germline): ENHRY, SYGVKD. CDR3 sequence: CAISEEGSSYEQYF. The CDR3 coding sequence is TGTGCCATCAGTGAGGAAGGAAGCTCCTACGAGCAGTACTTC.